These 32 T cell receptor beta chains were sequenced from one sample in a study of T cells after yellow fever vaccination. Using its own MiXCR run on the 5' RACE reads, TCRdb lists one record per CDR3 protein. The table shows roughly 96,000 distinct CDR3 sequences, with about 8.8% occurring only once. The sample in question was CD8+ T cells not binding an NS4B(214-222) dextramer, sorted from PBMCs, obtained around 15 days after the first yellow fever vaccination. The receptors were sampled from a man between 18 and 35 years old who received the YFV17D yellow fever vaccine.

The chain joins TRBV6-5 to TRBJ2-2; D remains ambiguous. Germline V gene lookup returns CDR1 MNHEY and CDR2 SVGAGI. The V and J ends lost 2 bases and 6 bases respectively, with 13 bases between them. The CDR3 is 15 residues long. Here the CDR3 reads CASSYQLGLPGELFF. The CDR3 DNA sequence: TGTGCCAGCAGTTACCAGTTAGGGCTCCCCGGGGAGCTGTTTTTT.

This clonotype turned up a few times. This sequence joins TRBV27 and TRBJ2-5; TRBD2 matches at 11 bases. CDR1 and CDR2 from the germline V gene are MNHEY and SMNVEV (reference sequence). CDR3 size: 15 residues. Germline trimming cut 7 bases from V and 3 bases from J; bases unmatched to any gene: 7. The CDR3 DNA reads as TGTGCCAGCAAGGGTAGCGGGGGGGCAGAAGAGACCCAGTACTTC. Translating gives CASKGSGGAEETQYF.

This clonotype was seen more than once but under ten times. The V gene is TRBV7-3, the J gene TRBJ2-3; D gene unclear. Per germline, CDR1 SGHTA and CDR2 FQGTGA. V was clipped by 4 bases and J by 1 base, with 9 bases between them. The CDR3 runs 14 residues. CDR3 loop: CASSSTSGTDTQYF. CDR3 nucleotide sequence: TGTGCCAGCAGCTCAACCTCTGGCACAGATACGCAGTATTTT.

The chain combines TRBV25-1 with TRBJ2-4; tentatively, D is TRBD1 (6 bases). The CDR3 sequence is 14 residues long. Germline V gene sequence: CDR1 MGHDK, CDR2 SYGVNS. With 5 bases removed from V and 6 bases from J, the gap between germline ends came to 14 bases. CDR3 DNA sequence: TGTGCCAGCAGTCCCGTCGGACAGCTAAACATTCAGTACTTC. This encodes CASSPVGQLNIQYF. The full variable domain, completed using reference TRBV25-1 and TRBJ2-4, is EADIYQTPRYLVIGTGKKITLECSQTMGHDKMYWYQQDPGMELHLIHYSYGVNSTEKGDLSSESTVSRIRTEHFPLTLESARPSHTSQYLCASSPVGQLNIQYFGAGTRLSVL.

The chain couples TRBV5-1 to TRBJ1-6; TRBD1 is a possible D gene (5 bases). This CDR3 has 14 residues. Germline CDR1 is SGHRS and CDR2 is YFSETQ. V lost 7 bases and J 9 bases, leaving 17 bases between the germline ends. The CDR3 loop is CASSGTGAPSPLHF. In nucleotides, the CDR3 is TGCGCCAGCTCAGGGACCGGGGCCCCTTCACCCCTCCACTTT.

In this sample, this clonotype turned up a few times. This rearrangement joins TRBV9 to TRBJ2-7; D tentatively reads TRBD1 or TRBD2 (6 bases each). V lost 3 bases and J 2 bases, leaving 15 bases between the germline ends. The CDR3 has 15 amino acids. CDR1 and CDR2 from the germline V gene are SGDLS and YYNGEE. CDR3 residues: CASSADAGTPYEQYF. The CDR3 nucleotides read TGTGCCAGCAGCGCTGACGCGGGGACACCCTACGAGCAGTACTTC. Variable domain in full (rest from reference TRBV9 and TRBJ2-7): DSGVTQTPKHLITATGQRVTLRCSPRSGDLSVYWYQQSLDQGLQFLIQYYNGEERAKGNILERFSAQQFPDLHSELNLSSLELGDSALYFCASSADAGTPYEQYFGPGTRLTVT.

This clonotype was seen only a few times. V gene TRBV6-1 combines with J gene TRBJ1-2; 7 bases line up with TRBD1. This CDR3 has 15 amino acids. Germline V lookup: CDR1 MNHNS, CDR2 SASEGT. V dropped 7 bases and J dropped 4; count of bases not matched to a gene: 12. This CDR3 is CASTPRTGPFYGYTF. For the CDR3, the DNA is TGTGCCAGCACCCCACGGACAGGCCCTTTCTATGGCTACACCTTC.

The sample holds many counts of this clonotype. The CDR3 protein is CASRPQGKETQYF. As DNA, the CDR3 is TGTGCCAGCAGGCCACAGGGAAAAGAGACCCAGTACTTC. The chain joins TRBV28 to TRBJ2-5, with a tentative D call TRBD1 (6 bases). This CDR3 region has 13 residues. CDR1 MDHEN and CDR2 SYDVKM come from the germline V gene. Trimming left V 6 bases short and J 3 bases short, with 11 bases between.

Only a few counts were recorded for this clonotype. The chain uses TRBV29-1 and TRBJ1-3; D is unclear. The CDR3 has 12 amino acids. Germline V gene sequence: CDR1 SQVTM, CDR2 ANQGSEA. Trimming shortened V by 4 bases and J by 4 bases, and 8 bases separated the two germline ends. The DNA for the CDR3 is TGCAGCGTTGGCGGATTCGGAAACACCATATATTTT. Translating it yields CSVGGFGNTIYF.

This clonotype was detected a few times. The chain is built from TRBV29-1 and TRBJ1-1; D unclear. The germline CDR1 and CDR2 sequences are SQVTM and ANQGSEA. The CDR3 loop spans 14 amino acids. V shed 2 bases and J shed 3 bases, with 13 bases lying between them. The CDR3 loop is CSVEIRSPDTEAFF. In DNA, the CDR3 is TGCAGCGTTGAAATTCGGTCCCCTGACACTGAAGCTTTCTTT.

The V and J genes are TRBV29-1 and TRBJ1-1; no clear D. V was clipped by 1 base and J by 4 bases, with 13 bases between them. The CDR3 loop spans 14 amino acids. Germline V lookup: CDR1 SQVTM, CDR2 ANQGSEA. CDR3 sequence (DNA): TGCAGCGTTGAAGTTAGGAGGGCGGCCACTGAAGCTTTCTTT. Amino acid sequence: CSVEVRRAATEAFF.

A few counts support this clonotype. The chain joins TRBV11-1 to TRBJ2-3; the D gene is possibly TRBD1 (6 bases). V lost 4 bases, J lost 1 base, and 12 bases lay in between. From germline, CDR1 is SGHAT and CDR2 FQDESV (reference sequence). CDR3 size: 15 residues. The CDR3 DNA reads TGTGCCAGCAGCTCAGGGGCAAGCCGCACAGATACGCAGTATTTT. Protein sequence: CASSSGASRTDTQYF.

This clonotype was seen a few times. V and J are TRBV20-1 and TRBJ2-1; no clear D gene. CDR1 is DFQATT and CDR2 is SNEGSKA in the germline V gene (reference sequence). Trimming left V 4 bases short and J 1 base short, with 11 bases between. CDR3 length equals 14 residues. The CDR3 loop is CSATFYWSYNEQFF. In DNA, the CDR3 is TGCAGTGCTACCTTCTATTGGTCCTACAATGAGCAGTTCTTC.

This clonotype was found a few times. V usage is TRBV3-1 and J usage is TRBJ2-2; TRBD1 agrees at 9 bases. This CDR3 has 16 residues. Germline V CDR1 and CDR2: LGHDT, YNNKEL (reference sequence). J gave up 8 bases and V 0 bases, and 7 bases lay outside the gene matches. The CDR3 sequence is CASSQDRDRVEGELFF. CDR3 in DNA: TGTGCCAGCAGCCAAGATCGGGACAGGGTGGAGGGGGAGCTGTTTTTT.

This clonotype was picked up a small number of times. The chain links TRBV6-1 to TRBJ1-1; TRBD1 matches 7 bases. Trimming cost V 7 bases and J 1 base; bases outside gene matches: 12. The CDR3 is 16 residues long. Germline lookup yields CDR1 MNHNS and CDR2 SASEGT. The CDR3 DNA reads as TGTGCCAGCACCCCACCCAGGGGGACTGCGAACACTGAAGCTTTCTTT. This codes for CASTPPRGTANTEAFF.

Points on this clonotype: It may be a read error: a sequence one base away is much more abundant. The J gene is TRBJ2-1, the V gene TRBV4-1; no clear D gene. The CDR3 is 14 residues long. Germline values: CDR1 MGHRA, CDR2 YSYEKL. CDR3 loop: CASSQESSHNEQFF. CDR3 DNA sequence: TGCGCCAGCAGCCAAGAGAGCTCCCACAATGAGCAGTTCTTC.

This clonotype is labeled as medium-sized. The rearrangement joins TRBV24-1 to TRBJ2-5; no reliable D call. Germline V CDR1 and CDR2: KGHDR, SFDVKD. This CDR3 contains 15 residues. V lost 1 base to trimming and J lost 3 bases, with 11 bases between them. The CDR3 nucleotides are TGTGCCACCAGTGATTTACAAGGTGCCGAAGAGACCCAGTACTTC. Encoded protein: CATSDLQGAEETQYF.

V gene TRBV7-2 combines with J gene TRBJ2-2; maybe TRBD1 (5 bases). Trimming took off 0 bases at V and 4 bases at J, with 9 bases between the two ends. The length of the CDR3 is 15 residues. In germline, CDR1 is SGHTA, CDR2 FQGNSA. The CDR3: CASSLAGRATGELFF. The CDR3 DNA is TGTGCCAGCAGCTTAGCAGGCAGGGCCACCGGGGAGCTGTTTTTT.

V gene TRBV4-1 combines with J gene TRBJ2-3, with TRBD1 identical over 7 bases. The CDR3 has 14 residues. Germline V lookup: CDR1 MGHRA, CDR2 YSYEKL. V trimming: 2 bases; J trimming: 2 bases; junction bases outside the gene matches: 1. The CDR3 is CASSQTGVTDTQYF. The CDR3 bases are TGCGCCAGCAGCCAAACAGGGGTCACAGATACGCAGTATTTT.

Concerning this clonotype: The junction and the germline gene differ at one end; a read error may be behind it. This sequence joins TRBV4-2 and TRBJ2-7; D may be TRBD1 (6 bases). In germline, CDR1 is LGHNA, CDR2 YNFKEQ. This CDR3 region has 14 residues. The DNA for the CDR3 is TGTGCCAGCAGCCAAGAATACTCAACGACAGGCCCTCTCTTT. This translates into CASSQEYSTTGPLF.

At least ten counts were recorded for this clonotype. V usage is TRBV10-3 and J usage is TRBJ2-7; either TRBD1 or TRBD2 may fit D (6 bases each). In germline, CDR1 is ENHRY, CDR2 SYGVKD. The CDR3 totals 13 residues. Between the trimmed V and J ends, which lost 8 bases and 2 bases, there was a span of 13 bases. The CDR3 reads CAIWGAGAYEQYF. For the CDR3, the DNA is TGTGCCATCTGGGGGGCAGGGGCCTACGAGCAGTACTTC.

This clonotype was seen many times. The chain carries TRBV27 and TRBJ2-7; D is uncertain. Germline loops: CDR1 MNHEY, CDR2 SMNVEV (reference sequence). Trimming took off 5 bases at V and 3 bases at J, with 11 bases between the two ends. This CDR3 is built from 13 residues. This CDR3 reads CASSHQVSYEQYF. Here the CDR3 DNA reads TGTGCCAGCAGTCACCAGGTTAGCTACGAGCAGTACTTC.

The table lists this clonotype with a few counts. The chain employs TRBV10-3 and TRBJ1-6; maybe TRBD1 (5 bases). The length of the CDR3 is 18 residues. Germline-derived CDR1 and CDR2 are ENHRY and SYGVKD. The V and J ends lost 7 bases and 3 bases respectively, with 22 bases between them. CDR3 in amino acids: CAIIVHRTLGNYNSPLHF. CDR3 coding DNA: TGTGCCATCATCGTTCACAGGACCCTAGGGAACTATAATTCACCCCTCCACTTT.

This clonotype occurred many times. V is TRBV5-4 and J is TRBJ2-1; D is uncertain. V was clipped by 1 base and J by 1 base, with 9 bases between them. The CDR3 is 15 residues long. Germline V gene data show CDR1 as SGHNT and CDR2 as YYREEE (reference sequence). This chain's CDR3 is CASSLTDSSYNEQFF. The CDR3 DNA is TGTGCCAGCAGCTTGACTGACTCTTCCTACAATGAGCAGTTCTTC. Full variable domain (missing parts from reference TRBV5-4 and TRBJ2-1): ETGVTQSPTHLIKTRGQQVTLRCSSQSGHNTVSWYQQALGQGPQFIFQYYREEENGRGNFPPRFSGLQFPNYSSELNVNALELDDSALYLCASSLTDSSYNEQFFGPGTRLTVL.

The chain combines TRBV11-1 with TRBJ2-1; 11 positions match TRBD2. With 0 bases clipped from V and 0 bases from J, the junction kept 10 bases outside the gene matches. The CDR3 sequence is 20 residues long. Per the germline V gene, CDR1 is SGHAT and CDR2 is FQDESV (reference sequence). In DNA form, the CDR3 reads TGTGCCAGCAGCTTAGCCGTACTAGCGGGGGTCACGAGCTCCTACAATGAGCAGTTCTTC. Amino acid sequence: CASSLAVLAGVTSSYNEQFF.

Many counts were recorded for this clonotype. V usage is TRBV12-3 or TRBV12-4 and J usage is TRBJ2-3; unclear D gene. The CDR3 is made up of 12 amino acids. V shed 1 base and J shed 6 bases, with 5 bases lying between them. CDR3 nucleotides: TGTGCCAGCAGTTTAGGGGGTGATACGCAGTATTTT. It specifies CASSLGGDTQYF.

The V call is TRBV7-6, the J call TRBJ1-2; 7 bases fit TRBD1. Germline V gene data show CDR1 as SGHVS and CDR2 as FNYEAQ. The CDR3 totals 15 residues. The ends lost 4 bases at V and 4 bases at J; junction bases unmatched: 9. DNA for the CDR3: TGTGCCAGCAGCTCCCGACAGGGCTCGAGCTATGGCTACACCTTC. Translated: CASSSRQGSSYGYTF. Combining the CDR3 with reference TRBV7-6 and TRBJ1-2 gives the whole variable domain GAGVSQSPRYKVTKRGQDVALRCDPISGHVSLYWYRQALGQGPEFLTYFNYEAQQDKSGLPNDRFSAERPEGSISTLTIQRTEQRDSAMYRCASSSRQGSSYGYTFGSGTRLTVV.

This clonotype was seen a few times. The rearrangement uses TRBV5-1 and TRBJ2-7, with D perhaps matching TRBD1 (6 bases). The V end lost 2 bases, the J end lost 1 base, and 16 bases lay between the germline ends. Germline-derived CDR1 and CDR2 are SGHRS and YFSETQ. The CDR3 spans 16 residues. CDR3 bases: TGCGCCAGCAGCTTAACTCTCGGACAGAAGTCCTACGAGCAGTACTTC. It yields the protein CASSLTLGQKSYEQYF.

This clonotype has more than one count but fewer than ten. This chain's CDR3 is CASNPPAPNQPQHF. CDR3 nucleotide sequence: TGTGCCAGTAACCCTCCAGCGCCCAATCAGCCCCAGCATTTT. The chain is built from TRBV19 and TRBJ1-5; no clear D gene. Trimming took off 7 bases at V and 3 bases at J, with 13 bases between the two ends. This CDR3 comprises 14 residues. CDR1 and CDR2 (germline): LNHDA, SQIVND (reference sequence). Filled out from reference TRBV19 and TRBJ1-5, the complete variable domain reads DGGITQSPKYLFRKEGQNVTLSCEQNLNHDAMYWYRQDPGQGLRLIYYSQIVNDFQKGDIAEGYSVSREKKESFPLTVTSAQKNPTAFYLCASNPPAPNQPQHFGDGTRLSIL.

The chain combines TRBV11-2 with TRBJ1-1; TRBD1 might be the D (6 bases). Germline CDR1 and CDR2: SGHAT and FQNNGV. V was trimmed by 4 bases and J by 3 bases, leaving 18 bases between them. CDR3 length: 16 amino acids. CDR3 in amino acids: CASSSKPGGTDTEAFF. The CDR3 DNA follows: TGTGCCAGCAGCTCCAAACCGGGGGGCACGGACACTGAAGCTTTCTTT.

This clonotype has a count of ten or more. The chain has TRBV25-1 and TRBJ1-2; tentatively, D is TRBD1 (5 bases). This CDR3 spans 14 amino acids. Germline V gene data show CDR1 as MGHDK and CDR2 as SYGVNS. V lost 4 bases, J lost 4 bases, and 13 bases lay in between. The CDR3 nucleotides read TGTGCCAGCAGTGGCACCGGGACGGTCTATGGCTACACCTTC. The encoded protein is CASSGTGTVYGYTF.

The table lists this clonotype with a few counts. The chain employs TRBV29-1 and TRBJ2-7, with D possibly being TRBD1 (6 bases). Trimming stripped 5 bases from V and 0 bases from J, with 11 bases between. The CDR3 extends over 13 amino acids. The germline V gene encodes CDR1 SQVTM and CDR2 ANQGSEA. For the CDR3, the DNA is TGCAGCGTTATCACAGGGAACTCCTACGAGCAGTACTTC. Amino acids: CSVITGNSYEQYF.